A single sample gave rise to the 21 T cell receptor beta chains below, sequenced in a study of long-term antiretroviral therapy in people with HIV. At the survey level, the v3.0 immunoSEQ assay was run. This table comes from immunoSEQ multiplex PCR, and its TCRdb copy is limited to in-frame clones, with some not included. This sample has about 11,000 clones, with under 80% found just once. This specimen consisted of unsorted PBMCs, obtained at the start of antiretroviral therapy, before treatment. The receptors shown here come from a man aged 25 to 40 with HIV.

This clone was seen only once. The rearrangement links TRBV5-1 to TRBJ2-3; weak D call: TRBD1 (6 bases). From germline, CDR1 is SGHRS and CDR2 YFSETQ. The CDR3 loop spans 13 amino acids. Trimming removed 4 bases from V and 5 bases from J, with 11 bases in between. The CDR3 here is CASSPQGIDTQYF. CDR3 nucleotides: TGCGCCAGCAGCCCACAGGGTATAGATACGCAGTATTTT.

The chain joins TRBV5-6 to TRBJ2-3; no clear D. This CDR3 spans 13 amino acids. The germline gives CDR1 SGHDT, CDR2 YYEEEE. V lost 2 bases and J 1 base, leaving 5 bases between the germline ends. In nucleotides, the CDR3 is TGTGCCAGCAGCTTTGGTGGCACAGATACGCAGTATTTT. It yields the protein CASSFGGTDTQYF.

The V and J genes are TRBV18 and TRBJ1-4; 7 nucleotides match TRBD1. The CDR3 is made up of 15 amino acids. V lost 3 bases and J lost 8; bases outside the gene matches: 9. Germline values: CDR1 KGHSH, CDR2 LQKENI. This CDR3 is CASSPRTQGREKLFF. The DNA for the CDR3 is TGTGCCAGCTCACCTCGGACACAGGGGAGAGAAAAACTGTTTTTT.

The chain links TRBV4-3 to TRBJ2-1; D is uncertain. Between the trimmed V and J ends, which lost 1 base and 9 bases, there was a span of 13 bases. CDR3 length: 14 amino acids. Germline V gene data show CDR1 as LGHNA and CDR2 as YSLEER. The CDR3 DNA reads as TGCGCCAGCAGCCAAGGGGCCCTGGGTATTGAGCAGTTCTTC. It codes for CASSQGALGIEQFF.

The DNA for the CDR3 is TGTGCCAGCAGTGAATGGCGTGATACCGGCAACATTCAGTACTTC. This sequence encodes CASSEWRDTGNIQYF. The chain couples TRBV2 to TRBJ2-4; D uncertain. CDR3 length: 15 amino acids. Trimming cost V 2 bases and J 7 bases, with 15 bases left between them. Germline V gives CDR1 SNHLY, CDR2 FYNNEI.

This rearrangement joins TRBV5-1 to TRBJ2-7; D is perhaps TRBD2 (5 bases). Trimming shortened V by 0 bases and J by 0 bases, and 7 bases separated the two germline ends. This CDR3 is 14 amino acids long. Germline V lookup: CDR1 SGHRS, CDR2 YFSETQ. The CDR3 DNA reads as TGCGCCAGCAGCTTGGCGGGGAGCTCCTACGAGCAGTACTTC. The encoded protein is CASSLAGSSYEQYF.

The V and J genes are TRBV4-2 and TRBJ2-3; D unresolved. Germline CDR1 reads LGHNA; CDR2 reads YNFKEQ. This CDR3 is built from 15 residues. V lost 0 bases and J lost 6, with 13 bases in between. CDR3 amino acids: CASSQDFLPADTQYF. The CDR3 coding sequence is TGTGCCAGCAGCCAAGATTTCCTCCCGGCGGATACGCAGTATTTT.

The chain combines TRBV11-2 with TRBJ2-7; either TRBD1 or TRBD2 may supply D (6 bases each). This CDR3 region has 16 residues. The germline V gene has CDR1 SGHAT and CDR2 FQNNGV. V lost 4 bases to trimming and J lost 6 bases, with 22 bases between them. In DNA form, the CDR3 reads TGTGCCAGCAGCTCCCCGGGGGCCGGGTTAATAGGCGAGCAGTACTTC. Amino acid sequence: CASSSPGAGLIGEQYF.

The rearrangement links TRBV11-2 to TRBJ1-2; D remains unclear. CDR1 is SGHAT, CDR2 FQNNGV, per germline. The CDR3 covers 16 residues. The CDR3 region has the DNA TGTGCTTGTACGTCCCCCCTTGGGCAGGTGGGCTATGGCTACACCTTC. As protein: CACTSPLGQVGYGYTF.

The CDR3 sequence: CASSIGVQGFYEQYF. Here the CDR3 DNA reads TGTGCCAGTAGTATCGGTGTGCAGGGTTTCTACGAGCAGTACTTC. This chain connects TRBV19 to TRBJ2-7, with D perhaps TRBD1 (5 bases). CDR1 is LNHDA, CDR2 SQIVND, per germline (reference sequence). The length of the CDR3 is 15 residues. V was shortened by 3 bases and J by 3 bases, with 15 bases between the two germline ends. The full variable domain, rest sourced from reference TRBV19 and TRBJ2-7, is DGGITQSPKYLFRKEGQNVTLSCEQNLNHDAMYWYRQDPGQGLRLIYYSQIVNDFQKGDIAEGYSVSREKKESFPLTVTSAQKNPTAFYLCASSIGVQGFYEQYFGPGTRLTVT.

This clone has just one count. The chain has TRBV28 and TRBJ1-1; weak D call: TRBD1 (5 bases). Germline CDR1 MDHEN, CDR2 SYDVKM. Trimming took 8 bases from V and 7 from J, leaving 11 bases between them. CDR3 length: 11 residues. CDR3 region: CASGHLREAFF. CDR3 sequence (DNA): TGTGCCAGCGGACACCTCCGTGAAGCTTTCTTT.

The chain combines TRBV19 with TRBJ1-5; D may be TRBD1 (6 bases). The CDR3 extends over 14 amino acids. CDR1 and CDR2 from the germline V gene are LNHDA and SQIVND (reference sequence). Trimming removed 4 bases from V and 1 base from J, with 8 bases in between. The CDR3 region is CASSTQGSNQPQHF. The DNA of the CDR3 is TGTGCCAGTAGTACTCAGGGGAGCAATCAGCCCCAGCATTTT.

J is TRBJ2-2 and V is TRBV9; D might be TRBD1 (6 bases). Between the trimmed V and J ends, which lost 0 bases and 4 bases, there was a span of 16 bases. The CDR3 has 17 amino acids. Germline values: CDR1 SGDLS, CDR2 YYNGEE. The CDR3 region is CASSVGVGRGVTGELFF. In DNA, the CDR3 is TGTGCCAGCAGCGTAGGGGTGGGCAGGGGAGTCACCGGGGAGCTGTTTTTT.

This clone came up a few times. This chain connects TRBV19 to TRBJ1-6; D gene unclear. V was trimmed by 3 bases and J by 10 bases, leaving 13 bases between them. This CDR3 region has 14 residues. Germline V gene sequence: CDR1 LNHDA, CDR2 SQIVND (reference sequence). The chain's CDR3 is CASSIDNTVSPLHF. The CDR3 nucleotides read TGTGCCAGTAGTATTGATAATACGGTATCACCCCTCCACTTT.

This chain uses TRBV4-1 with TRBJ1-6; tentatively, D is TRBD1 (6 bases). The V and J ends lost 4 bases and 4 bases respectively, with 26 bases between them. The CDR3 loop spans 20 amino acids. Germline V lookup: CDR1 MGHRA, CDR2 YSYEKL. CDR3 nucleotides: TGCGCCAGCAGCCCGGGGCAGGGACAACAAGGATCAGGGTATAATTCACCCCTCCACTTT. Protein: CASSPGQGQQGSGYNSPLHF.

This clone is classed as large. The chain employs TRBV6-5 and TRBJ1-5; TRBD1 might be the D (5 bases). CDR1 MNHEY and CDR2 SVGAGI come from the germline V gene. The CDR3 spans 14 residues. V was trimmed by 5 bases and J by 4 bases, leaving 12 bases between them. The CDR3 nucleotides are TGTGCCAGCAGTCCTTATGGGGGAAATCAGCCCCAGCATTTT. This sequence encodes CASSPYGGNQPQHF.

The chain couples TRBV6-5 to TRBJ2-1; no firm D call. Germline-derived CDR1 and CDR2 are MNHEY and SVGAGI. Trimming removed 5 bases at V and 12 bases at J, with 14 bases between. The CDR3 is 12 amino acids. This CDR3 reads CASSPEGLGQFF. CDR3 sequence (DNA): TGTGCCAGCAGTCCCGAAGGGCTGGGGCAGTTCTTC.

The CDR3 region has the DNA TGTGCCAGCAGCCGATCCGGGCCTAACAATGAGCAGTTCTTC. Protein product: CASSRSGPNNEQFF. V and J are TRBV14 and TRBJ2-1; D remains ambiguous. Looked up from germline, CDR1 is SGHDN and CDR2 is FVKESK. This CDR3 is 14 amino acids long. V was clipped by 4 bases and J by 5 bases, with 12 bases between them.

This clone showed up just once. The CDR3 DNA is TGCGCCAGCAGCCTAACTAACACCGGGGAGCTGTTTTTT. This translates into CASSLTNTGELFF. V gene TRBV10-2 combines with J gene TRBJ2-2, with D unresolved. The V end lost 6 bases, the J end lost 2 bases, and 7 bases lay between the germline ends. The CDR3 extends over 13 amino acids. Per germline, CDR1 WSHSY and CDR2 SAAADI.

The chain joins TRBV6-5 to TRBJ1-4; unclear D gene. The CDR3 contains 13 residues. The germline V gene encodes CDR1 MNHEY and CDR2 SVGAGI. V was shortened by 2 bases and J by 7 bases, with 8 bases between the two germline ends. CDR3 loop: CASSYGVGEKLFF. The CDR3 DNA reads TGTGCCAGCAGTTACGGGGTCGGTGAAAAACTGTTTTTT.

CDR3 nucleotides: TGTGCCAGTAGCCTCGGACTAGCGGCCTACAATGAGCAGTTCTTC. Residues: CASSLGLAAYNEQFF. The rearrangement joins TRBV19 to TRBJ2-1; TRBD2 matches at 10 bases. In germline, CDR1 is LNHDA, CDR2 SQIVND (reference sequence). The CDR3 has 15 residues. J was trimmed by 2 bases and V by 6 bases; bases with no gene match: 4.